This TCR beta chain comes out of a study of blood T cells in healthy people across ages. At least ten counts were recorded for this clonotype. Its antigen is as yet unknown. This CDR3 is 13 amino acids long. CDR1 is DFQATT and CDR2 is SNEGSKA in the germline V gene (reference sequence). The V and J ends lost 6 bases and 5 bases respectively, with 14 bases between them. Using a J-beta primer mix together with a sample-barcoded 5' primer, a second PCR was run for about 6 to 11 cycles. TCRdb processed the 5' RACE reads anew with MiXCR; each CDR3 protein has one entry. Of about 1.7 million distinct CDR3 sequences listed, approximately 30% are singletons. Study observations and caveats: Per million T cells, the diversity of TCR beta decreased roughly linearly as age advanced.

The sample providers were healthy Caucasian people from Russia, aged roughly 6 to 90. Investigators took 9.5 to 10 milliliters of peripheral blood from every donor. Isolation per sample recovered at least 7 million PBMCs. This chain connects TRBV20-1 to TRBJ2-1; weak D call: TRBD2 (5 bases). Sequenced sample: blood. The receptor's source is a young woman in good health. The CDR3 sequence: CSADPGKNNEQFF. CDR3 nucleotides: TGCAGTGCGGACCCCGGGAAAAACAATGAGCAGTTCTTC.